This T cell receptor beta chain was identified during a study of HIV-infected patients and healthy controls. Findings and caveats of the study: HIV-infected repertoires had significantly higher mean Gini indices than controls, possibly reflecting oligoclonality. During therapy, HIV-associated CDR3s fell significantly in frequency, while CMV-associated CDR3s did not change significantly.

Losses at the gene ends were 5 bases for V and 7 bases for J; bases not matched to a gene: 10. Germline V gene lookup returns CDR1 SGHVS and CDR2 FNYEAQ. The length of the CDR3 is 18 residues. Alpha and beta constant-region primers primed reverse transcription of about 500 ng RNA. Using multiplexing indices, alpha and beta chain libraries were generated apart by chain-specific third strand synthesis. Ligation attached cDNA to a 5' RACE adapter that carried a random hexamer and SP2 site. A 12-nucleotide barcode per molecule came from two concatenated random hexamers added pre-amplification. In TCRdb, the 5' RACE reads were re-called with MiXCR into one record per CDR3 protein. The sample has 18,000 or so distinct CDR3 sequences, approximately 9.5% seen once. Whole blood was used without fractionation, so all unsorted peripheral T cells were included. Ten or more counts support this clonotype. Its antigen is as yet unknown.

Sequenced sample: blood. This rearrangement joins TRBV7-6 to TRBJ2-2; TRBD2 aligns across 16 bases. The receptor was isolated from an adult in good health. The CDR3 here is CASSQGLAGGPVGGELFF. The CDR3 DNA is TGTGCCAGCAGCCAGGGACTAGCGGGAGGGCCGGTTGGCGGGGAGCTGTTTTTT.